This TCR beta chain appears in the sequencing data of a study of T cell repertoires in cytomegalovirus infection. In the study overall: Newly reported HLA-C-restricted and thoroughly characterized HLA-B-restricted CMV epitopes were employed. CMV infection together with matching HLA type was indicated by public TCR beta signatures. Study observations and caveats: Accumulated public TCR beta family frequency recognized individuals carrying CMV together with the relevant HLA. Dominating the ex vivo response were HLA-C-restricted CMV-specific TCR beta clonotypes.

For this clonotype: Its antigen remains unknown.

The CDR3 sequence is 12 residues long. Germline CDR1 reads SGHVS; CDR2 reads FQNEAQ. V gave up 3 bases and J gave up 8 bases, with 10 bases separating them. TCRdb reprocessed the reads with MiXCR, giving one entry per CDR3 protein. Of hundreds of thousands of distinct CDR3 sequences listed, roughly 33% were seen once; the top ten hold around a sixth. The sample was cultured PBMCs, taken from culture after CMV antigen stimulation. This receptor was identified in a human donor in good health (CMV status not recorded). Some clones in this sample may be carry-over from other donors' samples. V usage is TRBV7-8 and J usage is TRBJ1-2, with D uncertain. The CDR3 is CASSFWTGGYTF. CDR3 bases: TGTGCCAGCAGCTTTTGGACGGGGGGCTACACCTTC.